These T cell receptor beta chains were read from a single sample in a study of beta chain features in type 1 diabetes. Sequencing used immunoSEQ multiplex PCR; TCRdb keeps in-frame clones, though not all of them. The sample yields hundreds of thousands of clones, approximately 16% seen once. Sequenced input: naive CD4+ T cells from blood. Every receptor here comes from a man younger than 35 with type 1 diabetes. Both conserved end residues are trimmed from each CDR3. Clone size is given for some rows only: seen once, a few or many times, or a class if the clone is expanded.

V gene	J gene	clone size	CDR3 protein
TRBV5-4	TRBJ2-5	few	ASSSGTSGQETQY
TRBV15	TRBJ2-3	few	ATSREISVDTQY
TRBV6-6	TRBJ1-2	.	ASSYYRGQGYT
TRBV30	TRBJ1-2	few	AWSIRNRGGYT
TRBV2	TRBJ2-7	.	ATKAYRASYEQY
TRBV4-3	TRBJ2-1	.	ASSQPGQSSYNEQF
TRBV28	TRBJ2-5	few	ASSLPSGRRQTQY
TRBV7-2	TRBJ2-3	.	ASSLVPAGIPDTQY
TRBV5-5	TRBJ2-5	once	ASSRDRAQETQY
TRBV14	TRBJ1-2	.	ASSPDSYYGYT
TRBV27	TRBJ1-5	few	ASSRTGNGNQPQH
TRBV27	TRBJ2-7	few	ASSSRVEQY
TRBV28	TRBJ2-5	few	ASSPGQIQETQY
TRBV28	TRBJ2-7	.	ASRRNNRESYEQY
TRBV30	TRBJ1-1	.	AWSIQGMNTEAF
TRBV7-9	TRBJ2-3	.	ASSLHGRTQY
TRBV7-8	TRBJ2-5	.	ASSLRGLAGWAQY
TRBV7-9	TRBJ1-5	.	ASSLAGSPQH
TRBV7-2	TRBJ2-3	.	ASSLDTGFIDTQY
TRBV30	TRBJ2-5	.	AWSVTPSGRAETQY
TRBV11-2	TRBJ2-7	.	ASSSPNIGQGVQY
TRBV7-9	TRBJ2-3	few	ASSPSGSTDTQY
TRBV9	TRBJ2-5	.	ASSVAPTETQY
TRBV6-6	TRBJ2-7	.	ASSYSDSRAAPEQY
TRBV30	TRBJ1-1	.	AWREGQGEAF
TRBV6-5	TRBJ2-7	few	ASSYGGLLIYEQY
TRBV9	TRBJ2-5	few	ASTWTGGLETQY
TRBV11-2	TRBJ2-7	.	ASSTSQGFPPSYEQY
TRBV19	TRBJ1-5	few	ASSRTGGDQPQH
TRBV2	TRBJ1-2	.	ASTREDRVGYT
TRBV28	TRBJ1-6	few	ASSSRYNSPLH
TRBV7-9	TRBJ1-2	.	ASSRDRGSAGYT
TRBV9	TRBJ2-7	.	ASSVAPGQGIYEQY
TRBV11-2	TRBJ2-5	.	ASSLRTPGETQY
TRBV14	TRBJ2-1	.	ASSQVRTVYNEQF
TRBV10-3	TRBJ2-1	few	AVPGGQGNEQF
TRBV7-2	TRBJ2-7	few	ASSSDRGQY
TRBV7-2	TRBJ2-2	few	ASSSLGGGGTGELF
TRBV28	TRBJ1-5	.	ASSLGAGDIWNQPQH
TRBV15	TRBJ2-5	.	ATRGAGLETQY
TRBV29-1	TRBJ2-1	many	SVASRHRYNEQF
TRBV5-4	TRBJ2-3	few	ASSPAPTSTDTQY
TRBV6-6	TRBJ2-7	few	ASSDRGFTYEQY
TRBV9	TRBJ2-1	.	ASSGHGRAIPNEQF
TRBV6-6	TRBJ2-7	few	ASSSIYEQY
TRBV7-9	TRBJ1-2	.	ASSSRDSGSYGYT
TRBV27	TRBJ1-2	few	ASSIQGAPAGGYT
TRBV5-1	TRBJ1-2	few	ASSSTDYGYT
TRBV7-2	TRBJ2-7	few	ASSLTRTGDYEQY
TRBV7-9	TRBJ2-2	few	ASRQQAPRTGELF
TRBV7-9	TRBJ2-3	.	ASKGLGGTDTQY
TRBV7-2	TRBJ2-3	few	ASSPRDRVTDTQY
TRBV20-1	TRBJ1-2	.	SARGGHGYT
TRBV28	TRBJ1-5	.	ASSHPGGGNQPQH
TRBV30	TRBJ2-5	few	AWSVSETQY